This T cell receptor (beta chain) was documented in a study of CD8 T cells in Susac syndrome. Study as a whole: At blood draw, Susac syndrome patients were therapy-naive, on corticosteroids, or on intravenous immunoglobulin alone.

RNA was extracted with the RNeasy kit, and a quantity of about 0.45 to 1 ug was reverse transcribed using random hexamers. The CDR3 of TCR beta was amplified by immunoSEQ multiplex PCR across 54 Vbeta and 13 Jbeta. TCRdb redid the calling of the immunoSEQ multiplex PCR reads with MiXCR, one entry per CDR3 protein. Of around 180,000 distinct CDR3 sequences in the sample, 90% to 95% were seen once. TCR beta sequencing covered blood CD8+ and CD4+ T cells. Germline CDR1 LNHNV, CDR2 YYDKDF (reference sequence). Deletions cut 3 bases from V and 0 bases from J, with 15 bases between. The CDR3 length is 18 residues. General observations from the study: Where Susac syndrome CD4+ T cell repertoires were concerned, no clonal expansion was evident.

Worth noting for this clonotype: Its specificity is unknown.

The rearrangement uses TRBV15 and TRBJ1-6; D gene uncertain. This sequence was found in a human donor with Susac syndrome. The sequenced sample consisted of CD4+ T cells from PBMCs. The DNA of the CDR3 is TGTGCCACCAGCAGCCGCGGACGGGCGAGCTCCTATAATTCACCCCTCCACTTT. Translated: CATSSRGRASSYNSPLHF.